The present entry profiles one TCR beta chain with its context. Libraries were prepared by immunoSEQ multiplex PCR; TCRdb keeps only in-frame clonotypes and omits some of them. In the table there are tens of thousands of clones, about 90% of which are singletons. This CDR3 comprises 15 residues. V was pared by 6 bases and J by 5 bases, with 13 bases of the junction left unmatched. Germline CDR1 SQVTM, CDR2 ANQGSEA. The data originate from a study of T cell changes during pregnancy in multiple sclerosis. This sequence was found in a female donor with multiple sclerosis, enrolled in a pregnancy study. The V gene is TRBV29-1, the J gene TRBJ2-7; TRBD1 matches at 10 bases. The specimen was peripheral blood, collected before pregnancy. The CDR3 here is CSVARMGQGIHEQYF. The CDR3 DNA reads as TGCAGCGTAGCTAGGATGGGACAGGGGATCCACGAGCAGTACTTC.